The next 12 T cell receptor beta chains were all read from a single sample in a study of T cells in tuberculosis. This sample's time point: new active TB diagnosis, blood taken before or within 7 days of starting treatment. The protocol was immunoSEQ multiplex PCR, while the TCRdb copy is restricted to in-frame clones and leaves out a portion. Counted here are more than 30,000 clones, roughly 95% occurring once; the ten biggest clones make up about 4.5%. Source: PBMCs, taken at tuberculosis diagnosis. The origin of the receptors is an adult with tuberculosis.

This chain uses TRBV7-2 with TRBJ2-1; D is uncertain. Germline V lookup: CDR1 SGHTA, CDR2 FQGNSA. The germline V and J ends were trimmed by 2 bases and 0 bases, with 8 bases remaining between them. The CDR3 is 15 amino acids. CDR3 DNA sequence: TGTGCCAGCAGCTTAATCCCTCTCTCCTACAATGAGCAGTTCTTC. It is translated as CASSLIPLSYNEQFF.

The rearrangement uses TRBV6-5 and TRBJ2-7, with 7 bases aligning to TRBD1. Germline values: CDR1 MNHEY, CDR2 SVGAGI. This CDR3 has 15 amino acids. The V gene end was trimmed by 6 bases and the J gene end by 0 bases; junction bases not matched to a gene: 8. The CDR3 DNA reads TGTGCCAGCAGCTACGCAGGGGGTAGCTCCTACGAGCAGTACTTC. This gives the protein CASSYAGGSSYEQYF.

V and J are TRBV28 and TRBJ2-2; no definite D call. The CDR3 is 14 residues long. Germline CDR1 MDHEN, CDR2 SYDVKM. Trimming shortened V by 2 bases and J by 1 base, and 5 bases separated the two germline ends. The CDR3: CASSLPGNTGELFF. The DNA of the CDR3 is TGTGCCAGCAGTTTACCGGGGAACACCGGGGAGCTGTTTTTT.

The count of this clone is one. The chain joins TRBV9 to TRBJ2-7; TRBD2 matches at 16 bases. After removal of 0 bases from V and 6 bases from J, the junction contained 9 bases not matched to a gene. The CDR3 loop spans 18 amino acids. Germline loops: CDR1 SGDLS, CDR2 YYNGEE. The CDR3 bases are TGTGCCAGCAGCGTAGAAACGGGACTAGCGGGGGGGCACAGCGAGCAGTACTTC. It encodes CASSVETGLAGGHSEQYF.

The V and J genes are TRBV7-3 and TRBJ2-3; 7 bases map to TRBD2. CDR1 is SGHTA, CDR2 FQGTGA, per germline. There are 17 residues in the CDR3. After removal of 1 base from V and 0 bases from J, the junction contained 7 bases not matched to a gene. The CDR3 DNA reads as TGTGCCAGCAGCTTAATGCCAAGCGGGGCTAGCACAGATACGCAGTATTTT. Its translation: CASSLMPSGASTDTQYF.

This clone was seen a single time. The chain joins TRBV2 to TRBJ1-6, with D unresolved. The CDR3 is 14 amino acids. CDR1 is SNHLY and CDR2 is FYNNEI in the germline V gene. Trimming removed 6 bases from V and 0 bases from J, with 6 bases in between. CDR3 amino acids: CASRASSYNSPLHF. In nucleotides, the CDR3 is TGTGCCAGCAGAGCGAGCTCCTATAATTCACCCCTCCACTTT.

This clone appeared a single time. The chain carries TRBV5-1 and TRBJ1-2; no clear D gene. The germline gives CDR1 SGHRS, CDR2 YFSETQ. V lost 0 bases to trimming and J lost 1 base, with 4 bases between them. The CDR3 totals 13 residues. The CDR3 coding sequence is TGCGCCAGCAGCTTGGCAGTTAACTATGGCTACACCTTC. Protein sequence: CASSLAVNYGYTF. The whole variable domain, filled in from reference TRBV5-1 and TRBJ1-2, reads KAGVTQTPRYLIKTRGQQVTLSCSPISGHRSVSWYQQTPGQGLQFLFEYFSETQRNKGNFPGRFSGRQFSNSRSEMNVSTLELGDSALYLCASSLAVNYGYTFGSGTRLTVV.

V and J are TRBV9 and TRBJ1-6, with a weak D call TRBD1 (6 bases). V was shortened by 4 bases and J by 10 bases, with 15 bases between the two germline ends. Germline-derived CDR1 and CDR2 are SGDLS and YYNGEE. The CDR3 loop spans 14 amino acids. CDR3 nucleotides: TGTGCCAGCAGCCTCTACAGGGAAGACTCACCCCTCCACTTT. It is translated as CASSLYREDSPLHF.

This clone is a singleton in its sample. This chain uses TRBV5-1 with TRBJ2-5; TRBD2 matches 11 bases. V gave up 0 bases and J gave up 3 bases; unmatched junction bases: 4. The CDR3 sequence is 16 residues long. The germline CDR1 and CDR2 sequences are SGHRS and YFSETQ. The CDR3: CASSLVLTSGEETQYF. CDR3 bases: TGCGCCAGCAGCTTGGTTTTGACTAGCGGGGAAGAGACCCAGTACTTC.

The rearrangement links TRBV5-1 to TRBJ2-2; D unclear. The CDR3 consists of 12 residues. CDR1 and CDR2 from the germline V gene are SGHRS and YFSETQ. V was cut by 2 bases and J by 3 bases, with 2 bases left in between. Here the CDR3 reads CASSFDTGELFF. The CDR3 DNA reads TGCGCCAGCAGCTTCGACACCGGGGAGCTGTTTTTT. The full variable domain, its missing parts supplied by reference TRBV5-1 and TRBJ2-2, is KAGVTQTPRYLIKTRGQQVTLSCSPISGHRSVSWYQQTPGQGLQFLFEYFSETQRNKGNFPGRFSGRQFSNSRSEMNVSTLELGDSALYLCASSFDTGELFFGEGSRLTVL.

The CDR3 spells CASRSQTTGVGNTIYF. CDR3 nucleotides: TGTGCCAGCAGATCCCAAACAACAGGGGTGGGAAACACCATATATTTT. The V and J genes are TRBV28 and TRBJ1-3; the match to TRBD1 covers 7 bases. The junction had 12 bases not matched to a gene; V was cut back by 6 bases and J by 4 bases. The CDR3 spans 16 residues. Per the germline V gene, CDR1 is MDHEN and CDR2 is SYDVKM.

The gene calls are TRBV6-5 and TRBJ1-6; a possible D gene is TRBD1 (5 bases). This CDR3 has 15 amino acids. The germline V gene encodes CDR1 MNHEY and CDR2 SVGAGI. Trimming pared 5 bases from V and 6 bases from J, leaving 14 bases between. In DNA, the CDR3 is TGTGCCAGCAGTACGACAGTCCGGCGTAATTCACCCCTCCACTTT. Protein: CASSTTVRRNSPLHF.